This is a list of T cell receptor beta chains from one sample in a study of T cells in Graves' hyperthyroidism and ophthalmopathy. TCRdb re-called the multiplex PCR reads through MiXCR, storing one row per CDR3 protein. The repertoire consists of 450,000 to 600,000 distinct CDR3 sequences, with 12% to 15% occurring once and the leading ten covering 14%. Specimen: blood. Receptors were obtained from a woman aged 40 to 50 with Graves' hyperthyroidism. CDR3s include the opening cysteine and the closing phenylalanine or tryptophan. The D gene is left open where the match is weak. Where a row states a size, it is once, few, many or the class of an expanded clone; other rows omit it.

TRBJ2-1	few	.	TRBV10-1	CASSEGGLNYNEQFF	TGCGCCAGCAGTGAGGGGGGGCTCAACTACAATGAGCAGTTCTTC
TRBJ1-1	.	TRBD1	TRBV19	CASSITGEGTEAFF	TGTGCCAGTAGTATCACAGGGGAGGGGACTGAAGCTTTCTTT
TRBJ2-7	many	.	TRBV5-1	CASSFLTGSYEQYF	TGCGCCAGCAGCTTCCTAACAGGGTCCTACGAGCAGTACTTC
TRBJ2-3	few	.	TRBV5-1	CASTLRGANTDTQYF	TGCGCCAGCACCCTAAGGGGGGCGAATACAGATACGCAGTATTTT
TRBJ1-1	many	.	TRBV28	CASSSEHWRQAFF	TGTGCCAGCAGTTCCGAACATTGGCGTCAAGCTTTCTTT
TRBJ2-1	many	.	TRBV12-3/TRBV12-4	CASSLRGGGGGSYNEQFF	TGTGCCAGCAGTTTGCGCGGGGGCGGTGGAGGCTCCTACAATGAGCAGTTCTTC
TRBJ1-3	.	.	TRBV19	CASRRVDSGNTIYF	TGTGCCAGTCGGCGCGTCGACTCTGGAAACACCATATATTTT
TRBJ2-7	.	TRBD2	TRBV20-1	CSAFHGGGGEQYF	TGCAGTGCTTTCCATGGCGGGGGGGGCGAGCAGTACTTC
TRBJ2-3	many	TRBD2	TRBV6-1	CASRAGEGTTDTQYF	TGTGCCAGCAGAGCCGGGGAGGGTACGACAGATACGCAGTATTTT
TRBJ2-1	.	TRBD2	TRBV20-1	CSAGTSGTYNEQFF	TGCAGTGCTGGGACTAGCGGGACCTACAATGAGCAGTTCTTC
TRBJ1-2	few	.	TRBV5-1	CASSLADSGFYGYTF	TGCGCCAGCAGCTTGGCCGACAGTGGATTCTATGGCTACACCTTC
TRBJ2-7	many	.	TRBV30	CAWSTTGAGEQYF	TGTGCCTGGAGTACAACAGGGGCGGGGGAGCAGTACTTC
TRBJ1-1	many	.	TRBV18	CASSEVRSNTEAFF	TGTGCCAGCTCAGAGGTCAGGTCGAACACTGAAGCTTTCTTT
TRBJ1-6	many	.	TRBV2	CASSAQTNSPLHF	TGTGCCAGCAGTGCACAGACAAATTCACCCCTCCACTTT
TRBJ1-3	many	TRBD1	TRBV6-1	CASRRPGGPGNTIYF	TGTGCCAGCAGGCGCCCAGGGGGACCTGGAAACACCATATATTTT
TRBJ2-4	once	TRBD2	TRBV3-1	CASSPSGRWRNVQYF	TGTGCCAGCAGCCCTAGCGGGAGATGGAGAAACGTTCAGTACTTC
TRBJ1-4	few	TRBD1	TRBV28	CASSLLSGQGLEKLFF	TGTGCCAGCAGTTTATTGTCGGGACAGGGACTTGAAAAACTGTTTTTT
TRBJ2-3	few	TRBD2	TRBV9	CASSVALAGGVGRDTQYF	TGTGCCAGCAGCGTAGCACTAGCGGGAGGGGTAGGAAGAGATACGCAGTATTTT
TRBJ1-1	many	.	TRBV7-9	CASSLVGNTEAFF	TGTGCCAGCAGCTTAGTGGGGAACACTGAAGCTTTCTTT
TRBJ1-5	many	.	TRBV28	CASMDGRVGQPQHF	TGTGCCAGCATGGATGGCAGGGTGGGCCAGCCCCAGCATTTT
TRBJ2-2	many	.	TRBV20-1	CSARDVGTGELFF	TGCAGTGCTAGAGATGTAGGGACCGGGGAGCTGTTTTTT
TRBJ2-1	many	.	TRBV12-3/TRBV12-4	CASRPDLLSYNEQFF	TGTGCCAGCAGACCTGACCTCCTCTCCTACAATGAGCAGTTCTTC
TRBJ2-7	few	.	TRBV11-2	CASSKAQREQYF	TGTGCCAGCAGCAAGGCCCAGCGAGAGCAGTACTTC
TRBJ1-4	few	.	TRBV5-6	CASPSRPSEKLFF	TGTGCCAGCCCGTCCAGGCCTAGTGAAAAACTGTTTTTT
TRBJ1-6	many	TRBD1	TRBV10-3	CAISESTGPISPLHF	TGTGCCATCAGTGAGTCGACAGGGCCGATTTCACCCCTCCACTTT
TRBJ1-1	many	TRBD1	TRBV27	CASSPDRGDTEAFF	TGTGCCAGCAGTCCAGACAGGGGAGACACTGAAGCTTTCTTT
TRBJ1-2	.	.	TRBV6-5	CASSYPTPTKNYGYTF	TGTGCCAGCAGTTACCCGACTCCCACAAAAAACTATGGCTACACCTTC
TRBJ2-2	many	TRBD2	TRBV20-1	CSARGLAGTRGGELFF	TGCAGTGCTAGGGGGTTAGCGGGCACGAGGGGTGGGGAGCTGTTTTTT
TRBJ2-3	.	.	TRBV5-6	CASSGSPTTSTDTQYF	TGTGCCAGCAGCGGTAGTCCTACCACTAGCACAGATACGCAGTATTTT
TRBJ1-5	many	.	TRBV6-6	CASSYDSNQPQHF	TGTGCCAGCAGTTACGATAGCAATCAGCCCCAGCATTTT
TRBJ2-3	many	TRBD2	TRBV7-8	CASSGTSVPSTDTQYF	TGTGCCAGCAGCGGTACTAGCGTCCCTAGCACAGATACGCAGTATTTT
TRBJ2-1	few	.	TRBV29-1	CSASPGGGVFHNEQFF	TGCAGCGCGAGCCCGGGTGGCGGTGTATTTCACAATGAGCAGTTCTTC
TRBJ1-3	few	TRBD1	TRBV27	CASRKQGAYGNTIYF	TGTGCCAGCAGAAAACAGGGGGCTTACGGAAACACCATATATTTT
TRBJ1-6	many	.	TRBV3-1	CASSQPRANSPLHF	TGTGCCAGCAGCCAACCCAGGGCCAATTCACCCCTCCACTTT
TRBJ1-1	.	TRBD1	TRBV7-3	CASSSGGAGTEAFF	TGTGCCAGCAGCTCAGGGGGCGCGGGCACTGAAGCTTTCTTT
TRBJ2-1	many	.	TRBV28	CASSLAPGGEQFF	TGTGCCAGCAGTTTAGCCCCAGGGGGGGAGCAGTTCTTC
TRBJ2-1	once	.	TRBV6-2/TRBV6-3	CASSSIYNEQFF	TGTGCCAGCAGTTCGATCTACAATGAGCAGTTCTTC
TRBJ2-7	many	TRBD1	TRBV30	CAWGFGTDDYEQYF	TGTGCCTGGGGGTTTGGGACAGACGACTACGAGCAGTACTTC
TRBJ2-2	few	.	TRBV11-3	CASSLGAEGGGELFF	TGTGCCAGCAGCTTAGGAGCGGAGGGAGGAGGGGAGCTGTTTTTT
TRBJ2-1	many	.	TRBV7-2	CASSNYNEQFF	TGTGCCAGCAGCAATTACAATGAGCAGTTCTTC
TRBJ2-5	few	.	TRBV29-1	CSVVGGGWETQYF	TGCAGCGTTGTTGGAGGGGGCTGGGAGACCCAGTACTTC
TRBJ1-4	few	.	TRBV28	CASSARVTNEKLFF	TGTGCCAGCAGTGCAAGGGTAACTAATGAAAAACTGTTTTTT
TRBJ2-7	few	TRBD1	TRBV20-1	CSVSRGAGGPYEQYF	TGCAGTGTTAGCCGAGGGGCAGGGGGCCCGTACGAGCAGTACTTC
TRBJ2-1	few	.	TRBV19	CACRNYNEQFF	TGTGCCTGTAGGAACTACAATGAGCAGTTCTTC
TRBJ1-5	few	.	TRBV19	CASSIDIWGNQPQHF	TGTGCCAGTAGTATAGACATCTGGGGAAATCAGCCCCAGCATTTT
TRBJ2-2	many	.	TRBV20-1	CSASGTLNTGELFF	TGCAGTGCATCCGGGACTCTAAACACCGGGGAGCTGTTTTTT
TRBJ2-7	many	TRBD1	TRBV28	CASSPPRQGHSYEQYF	TGTGCCAGCAGCCCGCCCCGACAGGGCCACTCCTACGAGCAGTACTTC
TRBJ1-3	few	.	TRBV25-1	CASSEFTGQSGNTIYF	TGTGCCAGCAGTGAATTTACAGGCCAGTCTGGAAACACCATATATTTT
TRBJ1-5	few	.	TRBV5-8	CASSPRIQGRWQPQHF	TGTGCCAGCAGCCCGAGAATACAGGGAAGGTGGCAGCCCCAGCATTTT
TRBJ2-7	many	.	TRBV20-1	CSARDGRIPSYEQYF	TGCAGTGCTAGAGATGGACGGATCCCATCCTACGAGCAGTACTTC
TRBJ2-7	.	.	TRBV7-9	CASSHPMDRSRESAQYEQYF	TGTGCCAGCAGCCACCCAATGGACAGATCGCGGGAGTCGGCTCAGTACGAGCAGTACTTC
TRBJ2-1	many	.	TRBV6-1	CASSERGQLGVNEQFF	TGTGCCAGCAGTGAAAGGGGTCAGTTGGGGGTCAATGAGCAGTTCTTC